This record concerns one T cell receptor beta chain sequence. This record belongs to a study of cytomegalovirus exposure and HLA in healthy donors. In germline, CDR1 is MDHEN, CDR2 SYDVKM. The CDR3 runs to 15 residues. V was trimmed by 5 bases and J by 4 bases, leaving 17 bases between them. In the PCR, 60 Vbeta and 13 Jbeta primers were used. The table came from immunoSEQ multiplex PCR; TCRdb's copy has only in-frame clones and leaves some out. The profile shows over 150,000 clones, more than 80% of them singletons. The chain couples TRBV28 to TRBJ2-5; D may be TRBD1 (6 bases). The receptor's source is a woman aged 18-29 years in good health and CMV-seronegative. Input material: PBMCs. The CDR3 coding sequence is TGTGCCAGCAGTAAGTCCACAGGGCGTTTAGAGACCCAGTACTTC. Its translation is CASSKSTGRLETQYF. The full variable domain, in which reference TRBV28 and TRBJ2-5 provide the parts outside the CDR3, is DVKVTQSSRYLVKRTGEKVFLECVQDMDHENMFWYRQDPGLGLRLIYFSYDVKMKEKGDIPEGYSVSREKKERFSLILESASTNQTSMYLCASSKSTGRLETQYFGPGTRLLVL.